The clone carrying this T cell receptor (beta chain) was detected ten times or more. This sample is drawn from a study of neurological immune-mediated disorders. The cDNA was generated through 5'RACE incorporating 10-nucleotide random UMIs. A single run covered 15-18 subjects with over 190 million TCR-beta sequences. TCRdb reanalysed the 5' RACE reads using MiXCR and keeps one entry per CDR3 protein. The sample shows 81,000 or so distinct CDR3 sequences, about 5% of them seen only once. The CDR3 has 12 residues. The V end was cut by 4 bases, the J end by 11 bases, with 14 bases between. Germline V CDR1 and CDR2: KGHSH, LQKENI.

The TCR sequence derives from a woman younger than 45 with multiple sclerosis. The sequenced sample consisted of PBMCs. This rearrangement joins TRBV18 to TRBJ1-1, with D uncertain. CDR3 DNA sequence: TGTGCCAGCTCACGTCCCGGAGTATCGGCTTTCTTT. It yields the protein CASSRPGVSAFF.